This T cell receptor (beta chain) originates from a study of blood T cell repertoires in COVID-19. The wider study: The analysed material was cDNA or gDNA that came from T cells, B-cell-depleted T cells, or PBMCs.

The CDR3 covers 17 residues. With 4 bases clipped from V and 1 base from J, the junction kept 9 bases outside the gene matches. Per germline, CDR1 LNHDA and CDR2 SQIVND (reference sequence). In the source study's methods: Reference gene primer amplification yielded estimated nucleated cell counts. The data were produced by immunoSEQ multiplex PCR, yet TCRdb's version contains in-frame clones alone and is incomplete. V, J and clone size are those of that table, while D and trimming were read from the DNA. This sample has 100,000 to 120,000 clones, with about 70% found just once. Sample: peripheral blood. This receptor was taken from a woman aged 60-70 years with acute or convalescent COVID-19. The chain employs TRBV19 and TRBJ1-5; 8 bases line up with TRBD1. The CDR3 reads CASSTERRGRSNQPQHF. In nucleotides, the CDR3 is TGTGCCAGTAGTACCGAACGCAGGGGGCGAAGCAATCAGCCCCAGCATTTT. The complete variable domain, with remaining parts taken from reference TRBV19 and TRBJ1-5, reads DGGITQSPKYLFRKEGQNVTLSCEQNLNHDAMYWYRQDPGQGLRLIYYSQIVNDFQKGDIAEGYSVSREKKESFPLTVTSAQKNPTAFYLCASSTERRGRSNQPQHFGDGTRLSIL.